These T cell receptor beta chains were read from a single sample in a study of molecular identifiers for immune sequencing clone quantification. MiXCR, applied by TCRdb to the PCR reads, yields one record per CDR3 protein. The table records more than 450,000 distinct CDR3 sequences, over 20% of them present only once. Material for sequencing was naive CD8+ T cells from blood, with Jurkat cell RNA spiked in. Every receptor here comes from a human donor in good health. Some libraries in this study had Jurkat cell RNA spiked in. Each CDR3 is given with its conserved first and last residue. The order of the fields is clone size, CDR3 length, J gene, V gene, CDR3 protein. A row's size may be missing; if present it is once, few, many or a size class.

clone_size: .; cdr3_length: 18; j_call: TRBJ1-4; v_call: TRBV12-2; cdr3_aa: CASRSYSGTVKMNEKLFF
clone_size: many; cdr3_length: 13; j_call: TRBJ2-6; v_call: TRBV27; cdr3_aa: CASSLSGANVLTF
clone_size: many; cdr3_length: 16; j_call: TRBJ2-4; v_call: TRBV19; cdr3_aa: CASSRRQEGSKNIQYF
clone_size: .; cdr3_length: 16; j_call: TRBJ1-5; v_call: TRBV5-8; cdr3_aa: CASSFRGQGSSQPQHF
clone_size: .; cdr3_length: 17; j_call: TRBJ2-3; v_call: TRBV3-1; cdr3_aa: CASSPGHSGSWTDTQYF
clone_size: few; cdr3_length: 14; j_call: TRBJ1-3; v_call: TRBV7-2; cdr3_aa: CASSLANSGNTIYF
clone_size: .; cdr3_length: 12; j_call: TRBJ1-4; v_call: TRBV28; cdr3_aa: CASSRGSVKLFF
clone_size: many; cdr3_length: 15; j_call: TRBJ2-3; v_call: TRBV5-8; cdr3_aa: CASSPLGGPGDTQYF
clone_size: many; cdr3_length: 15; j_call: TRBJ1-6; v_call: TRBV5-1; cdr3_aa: CASRTTGASNSPLHF
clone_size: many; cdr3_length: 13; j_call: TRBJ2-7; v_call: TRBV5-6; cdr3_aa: CASSPGTHYEQYF
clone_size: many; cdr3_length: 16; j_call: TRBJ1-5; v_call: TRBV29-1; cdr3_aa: CSVESSGAGSNQPQHF
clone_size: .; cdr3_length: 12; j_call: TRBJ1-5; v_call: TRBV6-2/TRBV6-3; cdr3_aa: CASRDWGQPQHF
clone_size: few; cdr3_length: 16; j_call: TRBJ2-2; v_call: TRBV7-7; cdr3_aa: CASSQSGPLNTGELFF
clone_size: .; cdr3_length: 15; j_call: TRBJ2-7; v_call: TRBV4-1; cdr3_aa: CASSHPGQGAYEQYF
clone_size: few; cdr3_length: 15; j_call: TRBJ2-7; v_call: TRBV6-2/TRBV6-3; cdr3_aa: CASSKQGPASYEQYF
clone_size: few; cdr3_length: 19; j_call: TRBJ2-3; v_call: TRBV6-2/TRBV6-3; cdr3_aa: CASRQLTKIAEKTRDTQYF
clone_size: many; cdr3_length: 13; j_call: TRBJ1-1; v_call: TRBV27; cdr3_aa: CASSLLRNTEAFF
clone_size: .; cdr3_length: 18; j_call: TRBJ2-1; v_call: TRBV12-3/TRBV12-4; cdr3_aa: CASSLVFGRTASGDEQSF
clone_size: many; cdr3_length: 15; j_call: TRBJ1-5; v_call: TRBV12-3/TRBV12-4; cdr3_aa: CASSLAKRGNQPQHF
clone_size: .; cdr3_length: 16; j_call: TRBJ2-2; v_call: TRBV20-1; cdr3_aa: CSASTPLYSNTGELFF